The 4 T cell receptor beta chains in this list originate from one sample, sequenced in a study of T cells after yellow fever vaccination. TCRdb redid the calling of the 5' RACE reads with MiXCR, one entry per CDR3 protein. The sample comprises 250,000 or so distinct CDR3 sequences, around 3.5% of which are singletons, and approximately 18% rests with the top ten. Specimen: PBMCs, collected 15 days after the yellow fever booster vaccination. All receptors derive from a man between 18 and 29 years old who received the YFV17D yellow fever vaccine.

The V gene is TRBV5-1, the J gene TRBJ1-4; 9 bases are shared with TRBD1. Unmatched junction bases numbered 8, after V lost 4 bases and J lost 10 bases. CDR3 length equals 14 residues. The germline V gene has CDR1 SGHRS and CDR2 YFSETQ. The CDR3 is CASSPDRGGGKLFF. The CDR3 region has the DNA TGCGCCAGCAGCCCGGACAGGGGAGGAGGAAAACTGTTTTTT.

This clonotype was seen many times. The rearrangement links TRBV3-1 to TRBJ1-2, with D maybe TRBD1 (6 bases). Germline V gene data show CDR1 as LGHDT and CDR2 as YNNKEL (reference sequence). There are 17 residues in the CDR3. With 1 base removed from V and 3 bases from J, the gap between germline ends came to 18 bases. CDR3 nucleotides: TGTGCCAGCAGCCAAGCCCTCCTAGGGCAGGGGTACTATGGCTACACCTTC. Translating it yields CASSQALLGQGYYGYTF.

The sample holds many counts of this clonotype. The CDR3 DNA reads TGTGCCAGCGCTAACCGACAGGATACCTACGAGCAGTACTTC. It is translated as CASANRQDTYEQYF. V and J are TRBV3-1 and TRBJ2-7; D might be TRBD1 (6 bases). Per germline, CDR1 LGHDT and CDR2 YNNKEL (reference sequence). The length of the CDR3 is 14 residues. V was trimmed by 8 bases and J by 2 bases, leaving 16 bases between them.

Many counts were recorded for this clonotype. J is TRBJ2-3 and V is TRBV7-2; 8 positions agree with TRBD2. CDR1 is SGHTA, CDR2 FQGNSA, per germline. CDR3 length: 15 amino acids. After removal of 5 bases from V and 1 base from J, the junction contained 5 bases not matched to a gene. The CDR3 bases are TGTGCCAGCAGCGTTGGACTAGCCCGCACAGATACGCAGTATTTT. Its translation is CASSVGLARTDTQYF. The entire variable domain, with the rest obtained from reference TRBV7-2 and TRBJ2-3, is as follows: GAGVSQSPSNKVTEKGKDVELRCDPISGHTALYWYRQSLGQGLEFLIYFQGNSAPDKSGLPSDRFSAERTGGSVSTLTIQRTQQEDSAVYLCASSVGLARTDTQYFGPGTRLTVL.